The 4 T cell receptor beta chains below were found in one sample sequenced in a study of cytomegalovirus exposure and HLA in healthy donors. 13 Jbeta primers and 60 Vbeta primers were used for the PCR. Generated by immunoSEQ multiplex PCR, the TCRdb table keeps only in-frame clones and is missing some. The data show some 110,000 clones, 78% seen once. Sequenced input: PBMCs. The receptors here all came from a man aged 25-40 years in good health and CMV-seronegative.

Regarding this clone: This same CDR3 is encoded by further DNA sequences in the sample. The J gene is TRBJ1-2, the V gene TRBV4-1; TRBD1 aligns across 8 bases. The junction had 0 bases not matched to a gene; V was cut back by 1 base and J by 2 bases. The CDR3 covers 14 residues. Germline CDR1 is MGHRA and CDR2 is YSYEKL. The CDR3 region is CASSQGTGNYGYTF. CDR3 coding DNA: TGCGCCAGCAGCCAAGGGACAGGGAACTATGGCTACACCTTC.

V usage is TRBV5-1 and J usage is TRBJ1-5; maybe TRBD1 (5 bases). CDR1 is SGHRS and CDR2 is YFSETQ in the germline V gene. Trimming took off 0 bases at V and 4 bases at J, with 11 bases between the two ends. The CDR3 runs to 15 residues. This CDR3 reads CASSLVGEANQPQHF. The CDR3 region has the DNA TGCGCCAGCAGCTTGGTAGGGGAAGCTAATCAGCCCCAGCATTTT. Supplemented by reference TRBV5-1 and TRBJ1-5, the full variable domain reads KAGVTQTPRYLIKTRGQQVTLSCSPISGHRSVSWYQQTPGQGLQFLFEYFSETQRNKGNFPGRFSGRQFSNSRSEMNVSTLELGDSALYLCASSLVGEANQPQHFGDGTRLSIL.

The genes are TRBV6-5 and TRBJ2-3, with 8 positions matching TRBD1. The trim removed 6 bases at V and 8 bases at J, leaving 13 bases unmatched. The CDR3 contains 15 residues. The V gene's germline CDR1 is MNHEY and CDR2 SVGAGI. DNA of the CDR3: TGTGCCAGCAGCAGGGACAGGCAGAGTATGGGTACGCAGTATTTT. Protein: CASSRDRQSMGTQYF.

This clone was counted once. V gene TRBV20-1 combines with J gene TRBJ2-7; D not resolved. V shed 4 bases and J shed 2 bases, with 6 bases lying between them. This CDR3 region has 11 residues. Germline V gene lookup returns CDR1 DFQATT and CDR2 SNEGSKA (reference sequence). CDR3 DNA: TGCAGTGCTACAAGCGCCTACGAGCAGTACTTC. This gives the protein CSATSAYEQYF.